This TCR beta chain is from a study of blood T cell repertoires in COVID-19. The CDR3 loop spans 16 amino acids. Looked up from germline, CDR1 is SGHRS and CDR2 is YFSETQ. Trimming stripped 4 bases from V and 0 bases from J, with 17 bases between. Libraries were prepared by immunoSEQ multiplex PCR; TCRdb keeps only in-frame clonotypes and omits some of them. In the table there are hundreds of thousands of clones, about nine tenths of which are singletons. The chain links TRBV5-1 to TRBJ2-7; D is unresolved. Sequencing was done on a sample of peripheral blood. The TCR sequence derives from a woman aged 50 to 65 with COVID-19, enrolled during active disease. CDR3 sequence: CASSLQAALNSYEQYF. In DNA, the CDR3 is TGCGCCAGCAGCCTCCAGGCCGCTCTTAACTCCTACGAGCAGTACTTC.